The present T cell receptor beta chain was sequenced within a study of blood T cells in healthy people across ages. This clonotype turned up a few times. PCR was performed a second time for roughly 6 to 12 cycles using a sample-barcoded 5' primer and a J-beta primer mix. TCRdb reanalysed the 5' RACE reads using MiXCR and keeps one entry per CDR3 protein. The sample yields about 1.7 million distinct CDR3 sequences, roughly 28% seen once. There were healthy Caucasian individuals from Russia, aged 6 to 90, serving as donors. CDR3 length equals 15 residues. The junction had 8 bases not matched to a gene; V was cut back by 6 bases and J by 1 base. Per the germline V gene, CDR1 is LGHNT and CDR2 is FRNRAP.

The material sequenced was blood. The J gene is TRBJ2-5, the V gene TRBV12-5, with 7 bases fitting TRBD1. The source of this sequence is a woman in her 30s in good health. CDR3 nucleotide sequence: TGTGCTAGTGGAACCGGGGACAGCGCCCAAGAGACCCAGTACTTC. Translation gives CASGTGDSAQETQYF.